This T cell receptor beta chain is drawn from a study of molecular identifiers for immune sequencing clone quantification. Study overall: In replicates, the authors split RNA from roughly 18,000 or 92,000 naive CD8 cells five ways and sequenced four.

The V end was cut by 6 bases, the J end by 0 bases, with 12 bases between. Germline CDR1 SEHNR, CDR2 FQNEAQ (reference sequence). This CDR3 is 14 amino acids long. General observations from the study: The study found clones above 20 RNA copies held over 97% of effector molecules and under 1% in naive cells. Detecting spiked Jurkat TCR RNA from one cell among about a million naive cells was reportedly possible.

This clonotype occurred many times. What it binds is not known. TCRdb recomputed calls from the PCR reads with MiXCR, one row per CDR3 protein. The sample records about 640,000 distinct CDR3 sequences, 20% being singletons. Material for sequencing was naive CD8+ T cells from blood, with Jurkat cell RNA spiked in. Subset denoted: FACS-sorted CD8+CD4-CCR7+CD45RA+ naive T cells. This chain links TRBV7-9 with TRBJ2-7, with a weak D call TRBD2 (5 bases). The TCR was taken from a human donor in good health. Some libraries in this study had Jurkat cell RNA spiked in. DNA of the CDR3: TGTGCCAGCAGGCCCGGGGAAAGCTCCTACGAGCAGTACTTC. Translation gives CASRPGESSYEQYF.